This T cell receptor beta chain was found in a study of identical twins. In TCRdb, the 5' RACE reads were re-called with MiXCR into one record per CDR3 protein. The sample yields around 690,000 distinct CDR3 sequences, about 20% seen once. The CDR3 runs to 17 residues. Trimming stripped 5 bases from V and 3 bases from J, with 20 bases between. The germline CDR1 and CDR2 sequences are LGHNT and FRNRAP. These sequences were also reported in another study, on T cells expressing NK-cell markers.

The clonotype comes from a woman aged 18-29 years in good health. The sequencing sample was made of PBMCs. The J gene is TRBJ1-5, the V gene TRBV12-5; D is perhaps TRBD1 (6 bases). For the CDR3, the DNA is TGTGCTAGTGGTCCTTGGGGGGGCCTAGGCGACAATCAGCCCCAGCATTTT. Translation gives CASGPWGGLGDNQPQHF.